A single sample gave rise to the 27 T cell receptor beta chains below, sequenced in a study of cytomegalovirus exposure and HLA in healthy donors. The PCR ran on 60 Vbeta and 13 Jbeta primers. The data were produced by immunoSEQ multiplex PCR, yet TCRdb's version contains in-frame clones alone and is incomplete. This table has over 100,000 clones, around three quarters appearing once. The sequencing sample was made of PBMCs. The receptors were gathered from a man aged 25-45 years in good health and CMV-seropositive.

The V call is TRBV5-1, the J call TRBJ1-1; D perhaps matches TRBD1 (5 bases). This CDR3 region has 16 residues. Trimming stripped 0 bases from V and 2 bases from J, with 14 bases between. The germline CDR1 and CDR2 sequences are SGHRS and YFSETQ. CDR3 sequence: CASSLVGDGSNTEAFF. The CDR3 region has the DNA TGCGCCAGCAGCTTGGTAGGGGATGGATCAAACACTGAAGCTTTCTTT.

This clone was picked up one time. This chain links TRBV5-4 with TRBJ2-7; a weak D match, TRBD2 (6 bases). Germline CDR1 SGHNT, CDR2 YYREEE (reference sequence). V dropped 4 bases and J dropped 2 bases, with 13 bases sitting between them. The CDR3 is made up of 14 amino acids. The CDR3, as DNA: TGTGCCAGCAGCCTAAGGACGGGGGCCTACGAGCAGTACTTC. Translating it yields CASSLRTGAYEQYF.

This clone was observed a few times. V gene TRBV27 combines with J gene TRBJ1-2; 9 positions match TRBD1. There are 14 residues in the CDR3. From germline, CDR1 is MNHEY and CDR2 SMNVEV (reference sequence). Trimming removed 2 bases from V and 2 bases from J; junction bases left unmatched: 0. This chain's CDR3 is CASSLGQGNYGYTF. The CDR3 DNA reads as TGTGCCAGCAGTTTAGGACAGGGGAACTATGGCTACACCTTC.

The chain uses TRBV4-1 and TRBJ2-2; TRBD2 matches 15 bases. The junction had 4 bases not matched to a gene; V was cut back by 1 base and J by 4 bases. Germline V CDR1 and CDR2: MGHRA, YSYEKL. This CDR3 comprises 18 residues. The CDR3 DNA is TGCGCCAGCAGCCAAGGGACTAGCGGGGGGGTAAGCACCGGGGAGCTGTTTTTT. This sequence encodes CASSQGTSGGVSTGELFF.

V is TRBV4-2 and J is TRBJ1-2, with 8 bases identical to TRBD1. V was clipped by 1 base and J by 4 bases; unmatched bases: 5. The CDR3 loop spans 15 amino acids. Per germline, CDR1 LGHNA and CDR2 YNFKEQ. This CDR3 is CASSQGQGAFYGYTF. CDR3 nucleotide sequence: TGTGCCAGCAGCCAAGGCCAGGGGGCTTTCTATGGCTACACCTTC.

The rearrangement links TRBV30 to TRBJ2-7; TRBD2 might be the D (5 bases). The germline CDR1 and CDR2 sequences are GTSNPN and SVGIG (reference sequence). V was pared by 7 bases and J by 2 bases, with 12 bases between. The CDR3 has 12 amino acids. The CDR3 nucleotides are TGTGCCTCGTCCCGGGGTGCCTACGAGCAGTACTTC. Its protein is CASSRGAYEQYF.

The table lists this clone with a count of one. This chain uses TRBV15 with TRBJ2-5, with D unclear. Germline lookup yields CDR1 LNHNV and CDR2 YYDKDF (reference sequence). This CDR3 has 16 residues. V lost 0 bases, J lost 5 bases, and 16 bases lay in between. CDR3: CATSRDLVVARETQYF. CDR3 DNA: TGTGCCACCAGCAGAGATTTGGTAGTCGCCCGGGAGACCCAGTACTTC.

CDR3 protein: CASSATRAGGYNEQFF. CDR3 DNA sequence: TGTGCCAGCAGCGCTACGAGAGCGGGGGGTTACAATGAGCAGTTCTTC. V usage is TRBV7-9 and J usage is TRBJ2-1, with 9 bases identical to TRBD2. This CDR3 is built from 16 residues. Germline lookup yields CDR1 SEHNR and CDR2 FQNEAQ (reference sequence). Germline trimming cut 5 bases from V and 4 bases from J; bases unmatched to any gene: 9.

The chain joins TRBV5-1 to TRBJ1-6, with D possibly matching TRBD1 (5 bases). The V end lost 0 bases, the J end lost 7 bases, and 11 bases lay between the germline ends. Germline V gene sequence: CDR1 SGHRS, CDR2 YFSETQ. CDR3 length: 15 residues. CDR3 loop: CASSLEAGMNSPLHF. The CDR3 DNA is TGCGCCAGCAGCTTGGAGGCAGGGATGAATTCACCCCTCCACTTT.

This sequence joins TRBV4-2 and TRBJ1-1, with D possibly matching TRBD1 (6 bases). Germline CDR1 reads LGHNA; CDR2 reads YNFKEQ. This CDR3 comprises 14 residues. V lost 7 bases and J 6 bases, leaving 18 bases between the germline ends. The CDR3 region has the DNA TGTGCCAGCATTGGGGGGGGGCGAGGCCCTGAAGCTTTCTTT. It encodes CASIGGGRGPEAFF.

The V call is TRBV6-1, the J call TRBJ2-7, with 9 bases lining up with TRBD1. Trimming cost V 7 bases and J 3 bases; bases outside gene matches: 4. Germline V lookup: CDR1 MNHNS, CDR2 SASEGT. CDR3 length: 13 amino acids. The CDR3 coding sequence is TGTGCCAGCAACCGGGACAGGGTCTACGAGCAGTACTTC. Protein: CASNRDRVYEQYF.

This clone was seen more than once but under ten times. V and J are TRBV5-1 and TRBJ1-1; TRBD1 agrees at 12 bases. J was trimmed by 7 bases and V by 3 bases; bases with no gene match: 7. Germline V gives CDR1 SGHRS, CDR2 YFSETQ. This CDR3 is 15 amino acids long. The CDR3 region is CASSYLRDRGLEAFF. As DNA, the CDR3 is TGCGCCAGCAGCTACCTCCGGGACAGGGGGCTTGAAGCTTTCTTT. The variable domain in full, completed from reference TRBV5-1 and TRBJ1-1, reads KAGVTQTPRYLIKTRGQQVTLSCSPISGHRSVSWYQQTPGQGLQFLFEYFSETQRNKGNFPGRFSGRQFSNSRSEMNVSTLELGDSALYLCASSYLRDRGLEAFFGQGTRLTVV.

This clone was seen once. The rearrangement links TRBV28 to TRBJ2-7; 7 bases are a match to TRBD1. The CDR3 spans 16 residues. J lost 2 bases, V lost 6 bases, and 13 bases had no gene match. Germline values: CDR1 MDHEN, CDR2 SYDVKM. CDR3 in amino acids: CASSHYRDSTTYEQYF. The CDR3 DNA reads TGTGCCAGCAGCCATTACCGGGACAGTACGACCTACGAGCAGTACTTC.

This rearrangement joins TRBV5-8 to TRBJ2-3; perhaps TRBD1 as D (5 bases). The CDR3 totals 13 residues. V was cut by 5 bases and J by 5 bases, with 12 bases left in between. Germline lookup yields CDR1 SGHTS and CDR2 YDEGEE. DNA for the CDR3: TGTGCCAGCAGTTTGAGTCAGGGAGATACGCAGTATTTT. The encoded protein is CASSLSQGDTQYF. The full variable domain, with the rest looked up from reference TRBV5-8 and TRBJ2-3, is EAGVTQSPTHLIKTRGQQATLRCSPISGHTSVYWYQQALGLGLQFLLWYDEGEERNRGNFPPRFSGRQFPNYSSELNVNALELEDSALYLCASSLSQGDTQYFGPGTRLTVL.

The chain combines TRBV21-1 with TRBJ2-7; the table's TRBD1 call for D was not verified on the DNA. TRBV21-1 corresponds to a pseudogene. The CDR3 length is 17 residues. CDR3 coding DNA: TGTGCCAGCAGCAAACCGGCGAGGACAGGGATCAGGAGGGAGCAGTACTTC. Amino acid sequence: CASSKPARTGIRREQYF.

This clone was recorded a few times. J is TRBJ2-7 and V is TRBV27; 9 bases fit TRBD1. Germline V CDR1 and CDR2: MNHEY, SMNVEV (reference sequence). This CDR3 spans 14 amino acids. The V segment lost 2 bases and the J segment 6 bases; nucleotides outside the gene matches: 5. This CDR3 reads CASSLPGTGSEQYF. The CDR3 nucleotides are TGTGCCAGCAGTTTACCCGGGACAGGGTCCGAGCAGTACTTC.

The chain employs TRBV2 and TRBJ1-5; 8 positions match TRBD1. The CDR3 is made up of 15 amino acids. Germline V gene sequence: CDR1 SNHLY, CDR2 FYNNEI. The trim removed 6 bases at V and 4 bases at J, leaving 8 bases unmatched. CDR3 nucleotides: TGTGCCAGCAGCTACCAGGGGGCCGGGAATCAGCCCCAGCATTTT. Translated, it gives CASSYQGAGNQPQHF.

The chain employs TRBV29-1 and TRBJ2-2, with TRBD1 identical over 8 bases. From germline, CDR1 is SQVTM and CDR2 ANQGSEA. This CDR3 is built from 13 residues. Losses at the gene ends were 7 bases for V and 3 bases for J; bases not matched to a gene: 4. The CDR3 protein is CSADRGHTGELFF. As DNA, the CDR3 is TGCAGCGCCGACAGGGGTCACACCGGGGAGCTGTTTTTT.

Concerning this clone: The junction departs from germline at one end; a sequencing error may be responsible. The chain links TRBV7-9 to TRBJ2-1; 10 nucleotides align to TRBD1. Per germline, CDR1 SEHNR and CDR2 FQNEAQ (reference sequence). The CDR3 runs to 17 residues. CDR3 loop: CSSSFSGTGADYNEQFF. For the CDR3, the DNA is TGTTCCAGCAGCTTCTCCGGGACAGGGGCAGACTACAATGAGCAGTTCTTC.

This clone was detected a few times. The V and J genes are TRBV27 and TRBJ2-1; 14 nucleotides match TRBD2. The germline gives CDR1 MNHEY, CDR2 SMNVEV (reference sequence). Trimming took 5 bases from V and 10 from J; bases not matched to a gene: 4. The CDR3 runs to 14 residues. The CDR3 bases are TGTGCCAGCAGTCCGACTAGCGGGGGGGCGGAGCAGTTCTTC. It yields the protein CASSPTSGGAEQFF.

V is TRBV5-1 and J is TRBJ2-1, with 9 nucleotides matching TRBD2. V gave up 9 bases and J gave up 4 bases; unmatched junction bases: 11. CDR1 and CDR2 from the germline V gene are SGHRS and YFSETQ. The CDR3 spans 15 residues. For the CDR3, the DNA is TGCGCCACACAGTGGGCGGGGGGGCAGTACAATGAGCAGTTCTTC. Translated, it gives CATQWAGGQYNEQFF.

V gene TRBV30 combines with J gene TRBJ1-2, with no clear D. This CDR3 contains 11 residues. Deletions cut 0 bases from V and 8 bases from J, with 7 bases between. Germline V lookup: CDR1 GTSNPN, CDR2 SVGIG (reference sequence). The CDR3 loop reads CAWSVGGGYTF. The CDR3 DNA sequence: TGTGCCTGGAGTGTAGGAGGAGGCTACACCTTC.

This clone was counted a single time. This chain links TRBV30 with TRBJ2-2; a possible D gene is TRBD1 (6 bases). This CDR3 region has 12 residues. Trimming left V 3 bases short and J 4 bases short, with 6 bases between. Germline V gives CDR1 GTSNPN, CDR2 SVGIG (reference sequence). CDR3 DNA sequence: TGTGCCTGGAGCAGGGGCACCGGGGAGCTGTTTTTT. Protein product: CAWSRGTGELFF.

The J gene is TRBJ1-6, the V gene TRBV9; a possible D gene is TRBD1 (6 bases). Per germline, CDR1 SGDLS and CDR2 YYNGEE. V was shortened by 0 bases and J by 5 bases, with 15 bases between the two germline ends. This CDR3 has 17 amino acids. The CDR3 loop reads CASSVEGVGGNNSPLHF. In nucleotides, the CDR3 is TGTGCCAGCAGCGTAGAGGGGGTTGGGGGAAATAATTCACCCCTCCACTTT.

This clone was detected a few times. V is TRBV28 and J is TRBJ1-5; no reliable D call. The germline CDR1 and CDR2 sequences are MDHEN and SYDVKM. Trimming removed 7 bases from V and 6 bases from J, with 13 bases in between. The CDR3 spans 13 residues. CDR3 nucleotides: TGTGCCAGCAATTCGGTTTTAACTCAGCCCCAGCATTTT. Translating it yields CASNSVLTQPQHF.

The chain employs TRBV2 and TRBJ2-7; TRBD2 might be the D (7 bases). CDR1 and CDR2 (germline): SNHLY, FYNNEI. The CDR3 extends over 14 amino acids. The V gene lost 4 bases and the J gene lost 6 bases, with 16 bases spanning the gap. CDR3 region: CASSVRGGGREQYF. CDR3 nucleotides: TGTGCCAGCAGTGTTCGAGGGGGGGGCCGCGAGCAGTACTTC.

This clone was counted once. The CDR3 DNA follows: TGTGCCAGCTCACCCGACAGAGATACGCAGTATTTT. It is translated as CASSPDRDTQYF. The chain employs TRBV18 and TRBJ2-3, with a tentative D call TRBD1 (5 bases). CDR1 is KGHSH and CDR2 is LQKENI in the germline V gene. The CDR3 has 12 amino acids. V was clipped by 3 bases and J by 5 bases, with 6 bases between them.